The rows below give T cell receptor beta chains drawn from one sample of a study of spatial heterogeneity in lung cancer. TCRdb itself ran the 5' RACE reads through MiXCR, one entry per CDR3 protein. The sample lists approximately 4,900 distinct CDR3 sequences, roughly a third occurring once. The source was lung tumor tissue, collected at surgery. The receptors were sampled from a male donor with early-stage non-small cell lung cancer. Each CDR3 is given with its conserved first and last residue. The order of the fields is D gene, V gene, clone size, J gene, CDR3 DNA, CDR3 protein. A D gene is named only where the DNA matches it firmly. Expanded clones get a size class; other rows say once, few or many, or leave the size out.

D gene: .
V gene: TRBV6-1
clone size: .
J gene: TRBJ2-3
CDR3 DNA: TGTGCCAGCATTCTCACTCCCCGTAGCACAGATACGCAGTATTTT
CDR3 protein: CASILTPRSTDTQYF

D gene: .
V gene: TRBV6-2/TRBV6-3
clone size: medium-sized
J gene: TRBJ2-7
CDR3 DNA: TGTGCCAGCAGTTACGGGGTTGAATACGAGCAGTACTTC
CDR3 protein: CASSYGVEYEQYF

D gene: .
V gene: TRBV2
clone size: .
J gene: TRBJ1-4
CDR3 DNA: TGTGCCAGCAGTGTATGGGAAAAACTGTTTTTT
CDR3 protein: CASSVWEKLFF

D gene: TRBD2
V gene: TRBV6-1
clone size: many
J gene: TRBJ2-3
CDR3 DNA: TGTGCCAGCAGTGTGTTCGGGACTAGCGTTACAGATACGCAGTATTTT
CDR3 protein: CASSVFGTSVTDTQYF

D gene: .
V gene: TRBV11-2
clone size: medium-sized
J gene: TRBJ2-2
CDR3 DNA: TGTGCCAGCACCCCCTGGGACCCGAACACCGGGGAGCTGTTTTTT
CDR3 protein: CASTPWDPNTGELFF

D gene: .
V gene: TRBV20-1
clone size: medium-sized
J gene: TRBJ1-2
CDR3 DNA: TGCAGTGCTGAGGAACAGGGCAGGGGATATGGCTACACCTTC
CDR3 protein: CSAEEQGRGYGYTF

D gene: .
V gene: TRBV29-1
clone size: once
J gene: TRBJ1-2
CDR3 DNA: TGCAGCGCAGGGACGGAGGGAAACTTC
CDR3 protein: CSAGTEGNF

D gene: .
V gene: TRBV7-2
clone size: few
J gene: TRBJ2-3
CDR3 DNA: TGTGCCAGCAGCTTAGCGCTAGGGAGAGATACGCAGTATTTT
CDR3 protein: CASSLALGRDTQYF

D gene: .
V gene: TRBV7-2
clone size: .
J gene: TRBJ2-1
CDR3 DNA: TGTGCCAGCAGTCCCATAGTGAGCGGGTACAATGAGCAGTTCTTC
CDR3 protein: CASSPIVSGYNEQFF

D gene: .
V gene: TRBV3-1
clone size: .
J gene: TRBJ1-2
CDR3 DNA: TGTGCTAGCAGCCCCCTGGGGGCAACAGGCTACACCTTC
CDR3 protein: CASSPLGATGYTF

D gene: .
V gene: TRBV28
clone size: many
J gene: TRBJ2-1
CDR3 DNA: TGTGCCACCGGGGCTAGGGTCGGTCGGCAGTTCTTC
CDR3 protein: CATGARVGRQFF

D gene: .
V gene: TRBV3-1
clone size: .
J gene: TRBJ1-6
CDR3 DNA: TGTGCCAGCAGCCGGGATTATAATTCACCCCTCCACTTT
CDR3 protein: CASSRDYNSPLHF

D gene: .
V gene: TRBV5-1
clone size: many
J gene: TRBJ2-7
CDR3 DNA: TGCGCCAGCAGCTTAAGTTCGGGACCCGACTACGAGCAGTACTTC
CDR3 protein: CASSLSSGPDYEQYF

D gene: .
V gene: TRBV29-1
clone size: .
J gene: TRBJ2-2
CDR3 DNA: TGCAGCGTTGGTCACACTAACACCGGGGAGCTGTTTTTT
CDR3 protein: CSVGHTNTGELFF